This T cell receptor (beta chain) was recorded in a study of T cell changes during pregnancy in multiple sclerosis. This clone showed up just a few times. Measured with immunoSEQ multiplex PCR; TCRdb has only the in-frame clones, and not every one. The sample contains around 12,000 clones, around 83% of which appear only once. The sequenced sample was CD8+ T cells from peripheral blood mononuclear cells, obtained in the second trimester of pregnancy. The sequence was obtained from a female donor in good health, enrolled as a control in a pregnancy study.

CDR3 residues: CASMSSGGSSSYEQYF. The CDR3 region has the DNA TGCGCCAGCATGAGTAGCGGGGGGTCGAGCTCCTACGAGCAGTACTTC. The chain links TRBV5-1 to TRBJ2-7; 10 bases are a match to TRBD2. Germline values: CDR1 SGHRS, CDR2 YFSETQ. This CDR3 spans 16 amino acids. Trimming removed 6 bases from V and 0 bases from J; junction bases left unmatched: 9.